Each of the 13 T cell receptor beta chains below was sequenced from the same sample in a study of cytomegalovirus exposure and HLA in healthy donors. The PCR ran on 60 Vbeta and 13 Jbeta primers. This table comes from immunoSEQ multiplex PCR, and its TCRdb copy is limited to in-frame clones, with some not included. The sample records under 150,000 clones, 60% to 80% being singletons. Sequences were obtained from PBMCs. The receptors shown here come from a young woman in good health and CMV-seropositive.

V usage is TRBV11-2 and J usage is TRBJ2-2, with unresolved D. This CDR3 has 14 residues. V dropped 7 bases and J dropped 1 base, with 10 bases sitting between them. The germline V gene encodes CDR1 SGHAT and CDR2 FQNNGV. CDR3 DNA: TGTGCCAGCACCTTCACAGAGAACACCGGGGAGCTGTTTTTT. This codes for CASTFTENTGELFF.

The genes are TRBV2 and TRBJ1-4; D not resolved. Trimming left V 3 bases short and J 6 bases short, with 14 bases between. From germline, CDR1 is SNHLY and CDR2 FYNNEI. This CDR3 contains 15 residues. This chain's CDR3 is CASSDPERAHEKLFF. The CDR3 DNA is TGTGCCAGCAGTGACCCGGAGAGGGCCCATGAAAAACTGTTTTTT. The whole variable domain, filled in from reference TRBV2 and TRBJ1-4, reads EPEVTQTPSHQVTQMGQEVILRCVPISNHLYFYWYRQILGQKVEFLVSFYNNEISEKSEIFDDQFSVERPDGSNFTLKIRSTKLEDSAMYFCASSDPERAHEKLFFGSGTQLSVL.

The rearrangement links TRBV2 to TRBJ2-7; D is unresolved. Trimming left V 6 bases short and J 3 bases short, with 6 bases between. The length of the CDR3 is 11 residues. The germline V gene encodes CDR1 SNHLY and CDR2 FYNNEI. The CDR3 DNA reads TGTGCCAGCAGAATAAACTACGAGCAGTACTTC. Its translation: CASRINYEQYF. Full variable domain (outside the CDR3, taken from reference TRBV2 and TRBJ2-7): EPEVTQTPSHQVTQMGQEVILRCVPISNHLYFYWYRQILGQKVEFLVSFYNNEISEKSEIFDDQFSVERPDGSNFTLKIRSTKLEDSAMYFCASRINYEQYFGPGTRLTVT.

V usage is TRBV19 and J usage is TRBJ2-1; 8 bases are a match to TRBD1. The V and J ends lost 8 bases and 7 bases, in that order; junction bases with no gene match: 7. CDR1 and CDR2 from the germline V gene are LNHDA and SQIVND (reference sequence). This CDR3 is 13 amino acids long. CDR3 coding DNA: TGTGCCAGTGGTAACAGGGGGTGGAATGAGCAGTTCTTC. Amino acids: CASGNRGWNEQFF.

The rearrangement uses TRBV5-1 and TRBJ2-5; TRBD1 aligns across 8 bases. Per germline, CDR1 SGHRS and CDR2 YFSETQ. CDR3 length: 14 amino acids. The junction had 3 bases not matched to a gene; V was cut back by 2 bases and J by 3 bases. The CDR3 DNA follows: TGCGCCAGCAGCTTCAGGGGGCTGGAAGAGACCCAGTACTTC. This codes for CASSFRGLEETQYF.

This sequence joins TRBV7-8 and TRBJ1-5; possible D gene TRBD1, 5 bases. The CDR3 covers 14 residues. The germline V and J ends were trimmed by 8 bases and 6 bases, with 17 bases remaining between them. CDR1 is SGHVS and CDR2 is FQNEAQ in the germline V gene. CDR3 nucleotides: TGTGCCAGCGGGGAGGGGCTCGGGATTCAGCCCCAGCATTTT. Its translation: CASGEGLGIQPQHF. Together with reference TRBV7-8 and TRBJ1-5, the CDR3 gives the full variable domain: GAGVSQSPRYKVAKRGQDVALRCDPISGHVSLFWYQQALGQGPEFLTYFQNEAQLDKSGLPSDRFFAERPEGSVSTLKIQRTQQEDSAVYLCASGEGLGIQPQHFGDGTRLSIL.

The J gene is TRBJ1-1, the V gene TRBV18; TRBD1 might be the D (6 bases). The CDR3 is 17 amino acids. Trimming shortened V by 3 bases and J by 0 bases, and 17 bases separated the two germline ends. Germline CDR1 reads KGHSH; CDR2 reads LQKENI. The CDR3 loop is CASSPLQGRSLNTEAFF. The CDR3 region has the DNA TGTGCCAGCTCACCGCTACAGGGTAGGAGCTTGAACACTGAAGCTTTCTTT.

The gene calls are TRBV5-7 and TRBJ1-5, with D possibly matching TRBD1 (5 bases). TRBV5-7 is identified as an open reading frame with a role that is uncertain. The length of the CDR3 is 14 residues. The V and J ends lost 3 bases and 2 bases respectively, with 9 bases between them. CDR3 sequence reads: CASSSGKGNQPQHF. The DNA of the CDR3 is TGTGCCAGCAGCTCAGGGAAAGGCAATCAGCCCCAGCATTTT.

A single count supports this clone. The rearrangement links TRBV6-1 to TRBJ1-6, with D perhaps TRBD1 (6 bases). The germline V gene has CDR1 MNHNS and CDR2 SASEGT. The CDR3 is 14 residues long. V was trimmed by 6 bases and J by 9 bases, leaving 15 bases between them. The DNA for the CDR3 is TGTGCCAGCAGAGGGGGAGGGGTTGGTTCACCCCTCCACTTT. Its translation is CASRGGGVGSPLHF.

The chain employs TRBV5-4 and TRBJ1-2; 8 bases are a match to TRBD1. The V segment lost 6 bases and the J segment 8 bases; nucleotides outside the gene matches: 9. Looked up from germline, CDR1 is SGHNT and CDR2 is YYREEE (reference sequence). This CDR3 comprises 13 residues. In DNA, the CDR3 is TGTGCCAGCACCTCAGGACAGGGAGGGGGCTACACCTTC. As protein: CASTSGQGGGYTF.

The V and J genes are TRBV11-2 and TRBJ2-2, with TRBD1 matching over 8 bases. The V segment lost 4 bases and the J segment 4 bases; nucleotides outside the gene matches: 8. Looked up from germline, CDR1 is SGHAT and CDR2 is FQNNGV. The CDR3 is 16 residues long. The CDR3 is CASSWRAGGITGELFF. CDR3 coding DNA: TGTGCCAGCAGCTGGAGGGCAGGGGGCATCACCGGGGAGCTGTTTTTT.

This clone came up a few times. The chain uses TRBV10-3 and TRBJ2-3, with 13 bases fitting TRBD2. The CDR3 length is 17 residues. V shed 3 bases, J shed 3 bases, and the junction held 6 bases outside the gene matches. In germline, CDR1 is ENHRY, CDR2 SYGVKD. CDR3 DNA: TGTGCCATCAGTGATGGACTAGCGGGAGAAGGTACAGATACGCAGTATTTT. Translating it yields CAISDGLAGEGTDTQYF.

This chain links TRBV29-1 with TRBJ2-7; TRBD1 matches at 9 bases. The V and J ends lost 7 bases and 2 bases, in that order; junction bases with no gene match: 9. CDR3 length equals 14 residues. Germline V gives CDR1 SQVTM, CDR2 ANQGSEA. DNA of the CDR3: TGCAGCGCCGGAGGACAGGGGCTACCCTACGAGCAGTACTTC. This codes for CSAGGQGLPYEQYF.